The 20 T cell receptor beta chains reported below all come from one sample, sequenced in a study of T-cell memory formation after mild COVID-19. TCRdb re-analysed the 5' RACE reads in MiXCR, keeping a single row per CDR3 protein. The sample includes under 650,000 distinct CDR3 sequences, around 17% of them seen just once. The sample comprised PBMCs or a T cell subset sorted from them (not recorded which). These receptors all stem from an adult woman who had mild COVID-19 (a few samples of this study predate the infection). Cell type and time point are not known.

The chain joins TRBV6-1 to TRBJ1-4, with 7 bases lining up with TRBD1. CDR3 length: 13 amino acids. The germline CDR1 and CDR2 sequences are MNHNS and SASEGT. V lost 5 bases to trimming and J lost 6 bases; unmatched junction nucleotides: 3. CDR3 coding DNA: TGTGCCAGCAGTCTTGGACAGGATGAAAAACTGTTTTTT. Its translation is CASSLGQDEKLFF.

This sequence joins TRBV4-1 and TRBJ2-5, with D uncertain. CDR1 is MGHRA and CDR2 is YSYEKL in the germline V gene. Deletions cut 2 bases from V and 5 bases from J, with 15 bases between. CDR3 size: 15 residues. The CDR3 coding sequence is TGCGCCAGCAGCCAATGGATAGGGATGGAGGAGACCCAGTACTTC. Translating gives CASSQWIGMEETQYF.

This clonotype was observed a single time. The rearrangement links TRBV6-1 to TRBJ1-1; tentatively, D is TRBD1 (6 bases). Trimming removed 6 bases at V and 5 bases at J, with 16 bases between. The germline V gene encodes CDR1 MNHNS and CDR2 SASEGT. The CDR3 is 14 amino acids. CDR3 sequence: CASRVPQGGTEAFF. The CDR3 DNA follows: TGTGCCAGCAGAGTCCCACAGGGAGGGACTGAAGCTTTCTTT.

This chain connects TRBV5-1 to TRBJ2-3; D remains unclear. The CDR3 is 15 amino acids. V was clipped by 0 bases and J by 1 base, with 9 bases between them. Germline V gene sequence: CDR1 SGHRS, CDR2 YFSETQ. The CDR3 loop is CASSLEQPRTDTQYF. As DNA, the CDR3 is TGCGCCAGCAGCTTGGAGCAGCCGCGCACAGATACGCAGTATTTT.

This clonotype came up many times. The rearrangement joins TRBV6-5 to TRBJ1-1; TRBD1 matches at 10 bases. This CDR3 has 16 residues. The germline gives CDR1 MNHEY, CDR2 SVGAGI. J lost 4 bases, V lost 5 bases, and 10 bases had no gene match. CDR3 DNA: TGTGCCAGCAGTCCGACCCCGGACAGGGGGGGCACTGAAGCTTTCTTT. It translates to CASSPTPDRGGTEAFF.

The CDR3 DNA reads as TGTGCCAGCGATCGACAGGTGCAAGAGACCCAGTACTTC. Amino acids: CASDRQVQETQYF. V and J are TRBV6-1 and TRBJ2-5; the D gene is possibly TRBD1 (6 bases). Germline V gives CDR1 MNHNS, CDR2 SASEGT. The V and J ends lost 8 bases and 2 bases respectively, with 12 bases between them. The CDR3 runs to 13 residues.

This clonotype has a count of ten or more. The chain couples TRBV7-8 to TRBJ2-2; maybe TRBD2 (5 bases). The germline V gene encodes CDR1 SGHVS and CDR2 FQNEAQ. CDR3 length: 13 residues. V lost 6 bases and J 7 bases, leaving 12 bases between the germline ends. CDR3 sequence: CASSSPGSGELFF. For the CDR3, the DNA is TGTGCCAGCAGTTCCCCGGGGAGCGGGGAGCTGTTTTTT.

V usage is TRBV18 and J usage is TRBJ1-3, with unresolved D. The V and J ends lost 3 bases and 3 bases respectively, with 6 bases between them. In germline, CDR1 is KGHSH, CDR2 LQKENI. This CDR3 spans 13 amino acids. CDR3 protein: CASSPRGGNTIYF. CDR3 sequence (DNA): TGTGCCAGCTCACCCCGAGGTGGAAACACCATATATTTT.

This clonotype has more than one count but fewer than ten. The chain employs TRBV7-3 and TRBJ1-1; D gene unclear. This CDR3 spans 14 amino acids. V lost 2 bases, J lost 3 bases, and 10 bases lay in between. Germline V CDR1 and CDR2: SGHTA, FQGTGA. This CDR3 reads CASSLSARHTEAFF. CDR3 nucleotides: TGTGCCAGCAGCTTATCGGCCAGGCACACTGAAGCTTTCTTT.

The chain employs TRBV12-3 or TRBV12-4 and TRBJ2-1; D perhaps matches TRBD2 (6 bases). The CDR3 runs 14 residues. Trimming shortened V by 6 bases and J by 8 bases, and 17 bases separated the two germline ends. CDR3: CASSLGTPSDEQFF. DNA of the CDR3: TGTGCCAGCAGCCTGGGGACTCCGAGCGATGAGCAGTTCTTC.

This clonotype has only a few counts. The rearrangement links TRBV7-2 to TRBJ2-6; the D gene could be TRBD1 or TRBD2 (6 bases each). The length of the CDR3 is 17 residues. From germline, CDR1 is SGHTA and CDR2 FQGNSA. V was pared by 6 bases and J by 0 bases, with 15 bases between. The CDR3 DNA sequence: TGTGCCAGCAGTCCGACGGGGGCTTACTCTGGGGCCAACGTCCTGACTTTC. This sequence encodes CASSPTGAYSGANVLTF.

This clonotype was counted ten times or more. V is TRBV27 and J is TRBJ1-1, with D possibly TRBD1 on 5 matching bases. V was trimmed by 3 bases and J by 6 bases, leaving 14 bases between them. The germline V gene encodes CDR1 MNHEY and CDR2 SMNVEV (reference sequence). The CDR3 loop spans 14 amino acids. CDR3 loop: CASSFGSRAAEAFF. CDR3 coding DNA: TGTGCCAGCAGTTTTGGGTCCAGGGCCGCTGAAGCTTTCTTT.

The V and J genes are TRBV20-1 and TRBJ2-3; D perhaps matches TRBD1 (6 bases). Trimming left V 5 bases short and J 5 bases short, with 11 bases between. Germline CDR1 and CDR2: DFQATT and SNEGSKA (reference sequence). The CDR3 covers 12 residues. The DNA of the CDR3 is TGCAGTGCTCATATCAGGGGAGATACGCAGTATTTT. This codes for CSAHIRGDTQYF.

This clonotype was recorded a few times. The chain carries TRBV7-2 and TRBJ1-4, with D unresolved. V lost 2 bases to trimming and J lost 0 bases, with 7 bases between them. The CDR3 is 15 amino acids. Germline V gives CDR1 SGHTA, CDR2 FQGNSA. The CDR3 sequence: CASSLTAATNEKLFF. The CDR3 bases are TGTGCCAGCAGCTTAACCGCAGCAACTAATGAAAAACTGTTTTTT.

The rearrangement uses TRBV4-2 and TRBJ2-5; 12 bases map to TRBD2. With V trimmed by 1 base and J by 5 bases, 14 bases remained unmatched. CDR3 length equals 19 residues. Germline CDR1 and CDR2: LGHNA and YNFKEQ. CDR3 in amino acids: CASSQASLPGLAGSETQYF. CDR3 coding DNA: TGTGCCAGCAGCCAAGCGAGTCTACCCGGACTAGCGGGAAGTGAGACCCAGTACTTC.

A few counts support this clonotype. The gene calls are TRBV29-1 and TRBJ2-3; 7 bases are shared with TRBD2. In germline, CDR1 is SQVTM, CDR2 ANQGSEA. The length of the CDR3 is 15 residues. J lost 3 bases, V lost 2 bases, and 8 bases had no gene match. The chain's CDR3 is CSVEKAGESTDTQYF. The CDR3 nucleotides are TGCAGCGTTGAAAAGGCGGGAGAGTCTACAGATACGCAGTATTTT.

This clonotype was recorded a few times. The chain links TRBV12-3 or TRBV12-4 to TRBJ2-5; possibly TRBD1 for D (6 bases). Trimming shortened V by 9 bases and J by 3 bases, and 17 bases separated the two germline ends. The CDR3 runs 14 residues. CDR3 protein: CASRRGHPEETQYF. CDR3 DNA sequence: TGTGCCAGTCGCCGGGGACACCCTGAAGAGACCCAGTACTTC.

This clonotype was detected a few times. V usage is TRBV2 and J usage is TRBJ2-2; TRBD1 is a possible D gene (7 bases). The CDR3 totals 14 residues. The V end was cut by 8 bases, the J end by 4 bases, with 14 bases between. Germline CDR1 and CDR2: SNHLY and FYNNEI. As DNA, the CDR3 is TGTGCCAGCGGGGGGACAGCCGCCACCGGGGAGCTGTTTTTT. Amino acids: CASGGTAATGELFF.

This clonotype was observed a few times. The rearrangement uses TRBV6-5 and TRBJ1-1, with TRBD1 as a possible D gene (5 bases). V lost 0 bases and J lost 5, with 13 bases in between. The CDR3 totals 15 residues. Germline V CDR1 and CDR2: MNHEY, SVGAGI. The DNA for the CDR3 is TGTGCCAGCAGTTACTCGCACATCCCAGGGACTGAAGCTTTCTTT. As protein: CASSYSHIPGTEAFF.

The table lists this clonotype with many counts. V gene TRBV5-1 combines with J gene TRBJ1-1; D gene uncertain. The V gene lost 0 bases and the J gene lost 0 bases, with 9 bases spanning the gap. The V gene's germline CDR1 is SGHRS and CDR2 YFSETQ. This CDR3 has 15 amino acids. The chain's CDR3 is CASSLGVSMNTEAFF. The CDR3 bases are TGCGCCAGCAGCTTGGGAGTTTCCATGAACACTGAAGCTTTCTTT. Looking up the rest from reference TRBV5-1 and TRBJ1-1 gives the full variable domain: KAGVTQTPRYLIKTRGQQVTLSCSPISGHRSVSWYQQTPGQGLQFLFEYFSETQRNKGNFPGRFSGRQFSNSRSEMNVSTLELGDSALYLCASSLGVSMNTEAFFGQGTRLTVV.